These 28 T cell receptor beta chains came from one sample sequenced in a study of T cell responses to AZD1222 COVID-19 vaccine. Repertoires were generated with immunoSEQ multiplex PCR, while TCRdb's copy carries only in-frame clones and drops some. The sample comprises more than 110,000 clones, over 75% of which are singletons, and more than 3% rests with the top ten. This sample comprised peripheral blood, obtained on day 0 of AZD1222 vaccination. The receptors stem from an adult in good health.

The gene calls are TRBV7-2 and TRBJ2-7; weak D call: TRBD2 (5 bases). In germline, CDR1 is SGHTA, CDR2 FQGNSA. The CDR3 has 16 residues. Trimming shortened V by 0 bases and J by 5 bases, and 17 bases separated the two germline ends. CDR3: CASSLALRPPGNEQYF. CDR3 sequence (DNA): TGTGCCAGCAGCTTAGCCCTCAGGCCCCCCGGGAACGAGCAGTACTTC.

This sequence joins TRBV5-4 and TRBJ1-1; D gene ambiguous. This CDR3 spans 14 amino acids. The germline V gene encodes CDR1 SGHNT and CDR2 YYREEE (reference sequence). Trimming removed 2 bases from V and 1 base from J, with 9 bases in between. CDR3 residues: CASSFSGWNTEAFF. CDR3 nucleotide sequence: TGTGCCAGCAGCTTTTCCGGGTGGAACACTGAAGCTTTCTTT.

V gene TRBV18 combines with J gene TRBJ2-1; 7 bases match TRBD1. The CDR3 has 16 residues. V lost 6 bases, J lost 3 bases, and 11 bases stayed unmatched. The germline CDR1 and CDR2 sequences are KGHSH and LQKENI. In DNA, the CDR3 is TGTGCCAGCTCCCGGGAACGGGACAGCTACTACAATGAGCAGTTCTTC. This translates into CASSRERDSYYNEQFF.

The rearrangement links TRBV7-2 to TRBJ1-1; 9 nucleotides agree with TRBD1. The CDR3 is 16 residues long. The germline gives CDR1 SGHTA, CDR2 FQGNSA. With V trimmed by 3 bases and J by 4 bases, 9 bases remained unmatched. This CDR3 reads CASSLRAPTGGTEAFF. In nucleotides, the CDR3 is TGTGCCAGCAGCTTGCGGGCCCCGACAGGGGGCACTGAAGCTTTCTTT.

The chain is built from TRBV3-1 (or the pseudogene TRBV3-2) and TRBJ1-1, with no clear D. The germline gives CDR1 LGHDT, CDR2 YNNKEL (reference sequence). The CDR3 sequence is 11 residues long. V lost 0 bases, J lost 10 bases, and 6 bases lay in between. This CDR3 reads CASSQEQRAFF. The CDR3 DNA is TGTGCCAGCAGCCAAGAACAAAGAGCTTTCTTT.

The gene calls are TRBV6-5 and TRBJ1-1; D not resolved. With 6 bases removed from V and 1 base from J, the gap between germline ends came to 9 bases. The CDR3 totals 13 residues. Germline assignment: CDR1 MNHEY and CDR2 SVGAGI. CDR3 amino acids: CASRPRQNTEAFF. The CDR3 bases are TGTGCCAGCAGACCTAGACAGAACACTGAAGCTTTCTTT.

This chain connects TRBV6-5 to TRBJ1-2; tentative D call: TRBD1 (6 bases). V was cut by 7 bases and J by 6 bases, with 21 bases left in between. The CDR3 length is 15 residues. Germline CDR1 is MNHEY and CDR2 is SVGAGI. CDR3 amino acids: CASTRAGAESHGYTF. The CDR3 DNA follows: TGTGCCAGCACCAGAGCGGGGGCGGAATCTCATGGCTACACCTTC.

A few counts support this clone. This sequence joins TRBV3-1 (or the pseudogene TRBV3-2) and TRBJ1-6, with 8 bases that match TRBD1. This CDR3 region has 14 residues. Looked up from germline, CDR1 is LGHDT and CDR2 is YNNKEL (reference sequence). V gave up 4 bases and J gave up 7 bases; unmatched junction bases: 3. CDR3 DNA sequence: TGTGCCAGCAGCCCAGGACAGGGAAATTCACCCCTCCACTTT. Protein: CASSPGQGNSPLHF.

This chain links TRBV19 with TRBJ1-3; D is unresolved. In germline, CDR1 is LNHDA, CDR2 SQIVND (reference sequence). CDR3 length: 14 residues. Trimming cost V 5 bases and J 0 bases, with 8 bases left between them. CDR3 in amino acids: CASSLQISGNTIYF. The CDR3 region has the DNA TGTGCCAGTAGTCTGCAGATCTCTGGAAACACCATATATTTT.

Concerning this clone itself: Other DNA sequences of this sample code for an identical CDR3. This chain joins TRBV11-3 and TRBJ2-1; D is uncertain. This CDR3 is built from 13 residues. The V end lost 2 bases, the J end lost 4 bases, and 6 bases lay between the germline ends. Per germline, CDR1 SGHNT and CDR2 YENEEA. The CDR3 protein is CASSLQGYNEQFF. Written as DNA, the CDR3 is TGTGCCAGCAGCTTACAAGGGTACAATGAGCAGTTCTTC. Complete variable domain (other parts from reference TRBV11-3 and TRBJ2-1): EAGVVQSPRYKIIEKKQPVAFWCNPISGHNTLYWYLQNLGQGPELLIRYENEEAVDDSQLPKDRFSAERLKGVDSTLKIQPAELGDSAVYLCASSLQGYNEQFFGPGTRLTVL.

This clone was picked up a small number of times. V is TRBV5-1 and J is TRBJ1-3; D uncertain. V was pared by 1 base and J by 0 bases, with 8 bases between. Germline V gene lookup returns CDR1 SGHRS and CDR2 YFSETQ. The CDR3 contains 15 residues. DNA for the CDR3: TGCGCCAGCAGCTTGATGAGCTTCTCTGGAAACACCATATATTTT. This encodes CASSLMSFSGNTIYF. The full variable domain, with the rest looked up from reference TRBV5-1 and TRBJ1-3, is KAGVTQTPRYLIKTRGQQVTLSCSPISGHRSVSWYQQTPGQGLQFLFEYFSETQRNKGNFPGRFSGRQFSNSRSEMNVSTLELGDSALYLCASSLMSFSGNTIYFGEGSWLTVV.

A single count supports this clone. The chain uses TRBV6-5 and TRBJ2-7, with D perhaps TRBD2 (5 bases). The CDR3 is 15 amino acids. Trimming cost V 6 bases and J 4 bases, with 19 bases left between them. The germline CDR1 and CDR2 sequences are MNHEY and SVGAGI. The CDR3 sequence: CASSPKAGASYEQYF. The DNA for the CDR3 is TGTGCCAGCAGCCCAAAGGCGGGCGCGTCATACGAGCAGTACTTC.

The gene calls are TRBV11-2 and TRBJ2-1; 9 bases are a match to TRBD2. After removal of 4 bases from V and 6 bases from J, the junction contained 10 bases not matched to a gene. The CDR3 totals 16 residues. CDR1 is SGHAT, CDR2 FQNNGV, per germline. Here the CDR3 DNA reads TGTGCCAGCAGCTCAGTCCTAGCGGGGCCGGTCAATGAGCAGTTCTTC. It specifies CASSSVLAGPVNEQFF.

V usage is TRBV5-6 and J usage is TRBJ2-1; the match to TRBD2 covers 8 bases. Losses at the gene ends were 1 base for V and 10 bases for J; bases not matched to a gene: 13. CDR3 length equals 16 residues. CDR1 and CDR2 (germline): SGHDT, YYEEEE. CDR3 loop: CASSLPAGRAYGEQFF. The CDR3 DNA is TGTGCCAGCAGCTTGCCCGCCGGGAGGGCGTACGGGGAGCAGTTCTTC.

The chain carries TRBV11-3 and TRBJ2-1; 11 nucleotides match TRBD2. The V segment lost 11 bases and the J segment 8 bases; nucleotides outside the gene matches: 11. CDR3 length equals 14 residues. The germline V gene has CDR1 SGHNT and CDR2 YENEEA. CDR3: CASLAGGVTHEQFF. CDR3 bases: TGTGCCTCGTTAGCGGGAGGGGTAACCCATGAGCAGTTCTTC.

This clone came up a few times. The chain carries TRBV27 and TRBJ1-1; possibly TRBD1 for D (6 bases). CDR3 length: 15 amino acids. In germline, CDR1 is MNHEY, CDR2 SMNVEV (reference sequence). Trimming removed 6 bases at V and 3 bases at J, with 17 bases between. DNA for the CDR3: TGTGCCAGCAGGAGAACGAGGGGGGCGGACACTGAAGCTTTCTTT. It translates to CASRRTRGADTEAFF.

The chain combines TRBV12-5 with TRBJ2-1; D tentatively fits TRBD1 or TRBD2 (5 bases each). The V gene's germline CDR1 is LGHNT and CDR2 FRNRAP. Trimming took 4 bases from V and 6 from J, leaving 25 bases between them. The CDR3 has 18 residues. Written as DNA, the CDR3 is TGTGCTAGTGGTTCCCCCCCGGGGACCGCCAGCCGGGTCAATGAGCAGTTCTTC. It is translated as CASGSPPGTASRVNEQFF.

This clone was observed once. The chain uses TRBV9 and TRBJ1-2; D is possibly TRBD1 (5 bases). The CDR3 covers 16 residues. V lost 2 bases and J 5 bases, leaving 19 bases between the germline ends. In germline, CDR1 is SGDLS, CDR2 YYNGEE. For the CDR3, the DNA is TGTGCCAGCAGCGTGAATTCGGCAGGGAGTAGGTATGGCTACACCTTC. The encoded protein is CASSVNSAGSRYGYTF. The full variable domain, completed using reference TRBV9 and TRBJ1-2, is DSGVTQTPKHLITATGQRVTLRCSPRSGDLSVYWYQQSLDQGLQFLIQYYNGEERAKGNILERFSAQQFPDLHSELNLSSLELGDSALYFCASSVNSAGSRYGYTFGSGTRLTVV.

The V gene is TRBV6-5, the J gene TRBJ1-4; TRBD1 matches at 8 bases. Germline CDR1 MNHEY, CDR2 SVGAGI. The CDR3 is made up of 15 amino acids. Trimming took 6 bases from V and 5 from J; bases not matched to a gene: 8. CDR3 nucleotide sequence: TGTGCCAGCAGACGCTGGCAGGGGGCAAATGAAAAACTGTTTTTT. This encodes CASRRWQGANEKLFF.

The genes are TRBV27 and TRBJ2-7, with TRBD1 matching over 8 bases. CDR1 MNHEY and CDR2 SMNVEV come from the germline V gene (reference sequence). V trimming: 5 bases; J trimming: 7 bases; junction bases outside the gene matches: 10. The CDR3 covers 14 residues. CDR3 residues: CASSPRTGSWEQYF. In DNA form, the CDR3 reads TGTGCCAGCAGTCCACGGACAGGGTCATGGGAGCAGTACTTC.

V gene TRBV2 combines with J gene TRBJ1-6; D possibly corresponds to TRBD1 (6 bases). Trimming stripped 4 bases from V and 10 bases from J, with 17 bases between. Germline-derived CDR1 and CDR2 are SNHLY and FYNNEI. This CDR3 region has 15 residues. The CDR3: CASSVALGGTSPLHF. As DNA, the CDR3 is TGTGCCAGCAGTGTTGCCCTCGGGGGGACATCACCCCTCCACTTT.

The gene calls are TRBV6-5 and TRBJ1-6; D is ambiguous. The CDR3 runs to 15 residues. Trimming pared 5 bases from V and 7 bases from J, leaving 15 bases between. Germline-derived CDR1 and CDR2 are MNHEY and SVGAGI. The CDR3 loop reads CASSRVELGNSPLHF. CDR3 nucleotide sequence: TGTGCCAGCAGTCGCGTAGAGCTAGGGAATTCACCCCTCCACTTT.

This chain connects TRBV12-3 or TRBV12-4 to TRBJ1-2; no firm D call. V was shortened by 11 bases and J by 2 bases, with 15 bases between the two germline ends. The CDR3 length is 13 residues. CDR3 loop: CALYQEGNYGYTF. The DNA of the CDR3 is TGTGCCTTATATCAGGAAGGAAACTATGGCTACACCTTC.

The CDR3 DNA reads TGTGCCAGCAGCTTCGGCGGAGCCCTCCACTTT. This gives the protein CASSFGGALHF. The V call is TRBV5-6, the J call TRBJ1-6; no firm D call. V was cut by 2 bases and J by 14 bases, with 8 bases left in between. The CDR3 sequence is 11 residues long. CDR1 is SGHDT and CDR2 is YYEEEE in the germline V gene.

The chain employs TRBV7-8 and TRBJ1-1; a possible D gene is TRBD1 (5 bases). Germline V gene lookup returns CDR1 SGHVS and CDR2 FQNEAQ. Between the trimmed V and J ends, which lost 5 bases and 0 bases, there was a span of 13 bases. The CDR3 runs 15 residues. The CDR3 sequence is CASSQRDGLNTEAFF. CDR3 in DNA: TGTGCCAGCAGCCAGCGGGACGGATTGAACACTGAAGCTTTCTTT.

The chain joins TRBV18 to TRBJ2-7; TRBD1 agrees at 9 bases. After removal of 5 bases from V and 4 bases from J, the junction contained 6 bases not matched to a gene. Germline CDR1 and CDR2: KGHSH and LQKENI. The CDR3 spans 14 residues. CDR3 coding DNA: TGTGCCAGCTCAATAACTGACAGGGGGTACGAGCAGTACTTC. This gives the protein CASSITDRGYEQYF.

The chain has TRBV3-1 (or the pseudogene TRBV3-2) and TRBJ2-1, with 8 positions matching TRBD2. Per the germline V gene, CDR1 is LGHDT and CDR2 is YNNKEL (reference sequence). The V and J ends lost 4 bases and 8 bases, in that order; junction bases with no gene match: 13. This CDR3 comprises 16 residues. Written as DNA, the CDR3 is TGTGCCAGCAGCCGATCAGCGGGGGTATTACAGTATGAGCAGTTCTTC. Protein sequence: CASSRSAGVLQYEQFF.

The chain couples TRBV19 to TRBJ2-3, with D perhaps being TRBD1 or TRBD2 (5 bases each). CDR1 is LNHDA and CDR2 is SQIVND in the germline V gene (reference sequence). Trimming cost V 3 bases and J 5 bases, with 15 bases left between them. The CDR3 sequence is 15 residues long. The CDR3 loop reads CASSMWGPPGDTQYF. The CDR3 bases are TGTGCCAGTAGTATGTGGGGACCGCCGGGAGATACGCAGTATTTT. The full variable domain, completed using reference TRBV19 and TRBJ2-3, is DGGITQSPKYLFRKEGQNVTLSCEQNLNHDAMYWYRQDPGQGLRLIYYSQIVNDFQKGDIAEGYSVSREKKESFPLTVTSAQKNPTAFYLCASSMWGPPGDTQYFGPGTRLTVL.